The clone carrying this T cell receptor (beta chain) was seen many times. Its antigen is not known. Regions amplified from RNA transcripts were the TCR beta CDR3 regions. The HTBI primer set was used in a first-round RT-PCR of the TCR CDR3. From the multiplex PCR reads, TCRdb called clonotypes with MiXCR, one entry per CDR3 protein. The table shows 300,000 to 450,000 distinct CDR3 sequences, with about a sixth occurring only once. The data were obtained in a study of T cells in Graves' hyperthyroidism and ophthalmopathy. Study-wide results and caveats: Blood also showed most of the thyroid clonotypes that were expanded above 0.001.

The ends lost 5 bases at V and 6 bases at J; junction bases unmatched: 15. The CDR3 covers 17 residues. CDR1 and CDR2 from the germline V gene are SGHAT and FQDESV (reference sequence). Every diagnosis used clinical symptoms, serum thyroxine and TRAb, thyroid ultrasound and orbital computed tomography. Each 10 ml fresh peripheral blood draw supplied the PBMCs. This sequence joins TRBV11-1 and TRBJ2-2, with TRBD2 matching 7 bases. The sequenced material came from blood. The clonotype was recovered from a woman between 35 and 50 years old with Graves' ophthalmopathy. The CDR3 coding sequence is TGTGCCAGCAGCCCCCCGACTAGCAGGTTCATAGCCGGGGAGCTGTTTTTT. It yields the protein CASSPPTSRFIAGELFF.